This T cell receptor beta chain is drawn from a study of blood T cell repertoires in COVID-19. Categorization into cohorts depended on clinical history that participants reported. Libraries were prepared by immunoSEQ multiplex PCR; TCRdb keeps only in-frame clonotypes and omits some of them. The sample includes hundreds of thousands of clones, 90% of them seen just once. V trimming: 3 bases; J trimming: 3 bases; junction bases outside the gene matches: 8. Germline CDR1 reads SGDLS; CDR2 reads YYNGEE. The CDR3 is 15 residues long. The receptor was isolated from a young woman with acute COVID-19. The sequenced sample was PBMCs or T cells enriched from blood (not recorded which). The chain has TRBV9 and TRBJ2-7; 8 bases match TRBD2. The CDR3 here is CASSAAGGLFYEQYF. The CDR3 coding sequence is TGTGCCAGCAGCGCCGCGGGGGGTCTATTCTACGAGCAGTACTTC.